Reported below is one T cell receptor (beta chain). This sample stems from a study of T-cell memory formation after mild COVID-19. 5'RACE with constant-segment primers built TCRalpha and TCRbeta cDNA libraries with UMIs. TCRdb called the 5' RACE reads again in MiXCR, with one record for every CDR3 protein. The sample has about 250,000 distinct CDR3 sequences, roughly 18% seen once. The source material was PBMCs or a T cell subset sorted from them (not recorded which). The clonotype originates from a man younger than 35 who had mild COVID-19 (a few samples of this study predate the infection). Cell type and time point are not known.

The CDR3 DNA is TGTGCCACCAGTGATTTGCAAGGCGAGGGGGATCACATTCAGTACTTC. It encodes CATSDLQGEGDHIQYF. This chain connects TRBV24-1 to TRBJ2-4; D may be TRBD1 (6 bases). CDR1 and CDR2 (germline): KGHDR, SFDVKD. Trimming removed 0 bases at V and 8 bases at J, with 16 bases between. The CDR3 has 16 amino acids.